This paragraph reports one TCR beta chain. Here immunoSEQ multiplex PCR was the method, and the copy in TCRdb shows in-frame clones only, minus some. The profile shows 100,000 to 110,000 clones, 92% of them singletons. The length of the CDR3 is 16 residues. Germline V CDR1 and CDR2: SNHLY, FYNNEI. V dropped 3 bases and J dropped 5; count of bases not matched to a gene: 5. The sample belongs to a study of T cell changes during pregnancy in multiple sclerosis. V is TRBV2 and J is TRBJ2-7, with 15 positions matching TRBD2. This specimen was peripheral blood, taken after pregnancy. The receptor's source is a female donor with multiple sclerosis, enrolled in a pregnancy study. CDR3 sequence reads: CASSEGTSGRFNEQYF. The CDR3 DNA reads as TGTGCCAGCAGTGAGGGGACTAGCGGGAGGTTCAACGAGCAGTACTTC.